These T cell receptor beta chains were read from a single sample in a study of graft-versus-host responses after intestinal transplantation. The method was immunoSEQ multiplex PCR; TCRdb's version includes in-frame clones alone and lacks a portion of them. The profile shows about 6,700 clones, approximately 89% of them singletons. This specimen consisted of PBMCs, obtained 83 days after transplant. The receptors were sampled from a human patient who received an intestinal transplant, so some T cells may come from the graft donor. Each CDR3 is given with its conserved first and last residue. D genes are given only for firm matches. Expanded clones get a size class; other rows say once, few or many, or leave the size out.

v_gene	d_gene	abundance	j_gene	CDR3aa	CDR3nt
TRBV14	TRBD2	.	TRBJ2-7	CASSQRREGDEQYF	TGTGCCAGCAGCCAACGGCGGGAGGGCGACGAGCAGTACTTC
TRBV5-8	.	.	TRBJ2-5	CASSLGGTQETQYF	TGTGCCAGCAGCTTGGGCGGGACCCAAGAGACCCAGTACTTC
TRBV15	.	few	TRBJ2-7	CATSKGAVPSYEQYF	TGTGCCACCAGCAAGGGCGCTGTTCCTAGTTACGAGCAGTACTTC
TRBV7-6	TRBD2	.	TRBJ2-1	CASSLRTSGGFNEQFF	TGTGCCAGCAGCCTTCGGACTAGCGGGGGTTTCAATGAGCAGTTCTTC
TRBV7-3	.	.	TRBJ2-2	CASSPHIVGGYGGELFF	TGTGCCAGCAGCCCCCATATTGTAGGGGGTTATGGCGGGGAGCTGTTTTTT
TRBV5-1	.	.	TRBJ1-1	CASSPVPNTEAFF	TGCGCCAGCAGCCCCGTACCGAACACTGAAGCTTTCTTT
TRBV4-1	.	.	TRBJ1-1	CASSQRAAVGLNTEAFF	TGCGCCAGCAGCCAACGGGCGGCCGTTGGCTTGAACACTGAAGCTTTCTTT
TRBV9	TRBD2	.	TRBJ2-1	CASSGGLAGYNEQFF	TGTGCCAGCAGCGGAGGACTAGCGGGATACAATGAGCAGTTCTTC
TRBV28	.	.	TRBJ2-5	CAPPGAQETQYF	TGTGCCCCCCCCGGGGCCCAAGAGACCCAGTACTTC
TRBV27	.	once	TRBJ2-3	CASSPGAARTDTQYF	TGTGCCAGCAGTCCCGGGGCTGCTCGCACAGATACGCAGTATTTT
TRBV2	.	.	TRBJ2-2	CASGSALERGELFF	TGTGCCAGCGGATCGGCCCTAGAGCGGGGGGAGCTGTTTTTT
TRBV9	.	.	TRBJ2-1	CASSVAGGALNEQFF	TGTGCCAGCAGCGTAGCTGGGGGAGCCCTCAATGAGCAGTTCTTC
TRBV6-1	TRBD1	.	TRBJ2-6	CASSVPDTGGSGANVLTF	TGTGCCAGCAGTGTACCTGATACAGGGGGCTCTGGGGCCAACGTCCTGACTTTC
TRBV28	.	.	TRBJ2-7	CASSFNRGGYEQYF	TGTGCCAGCAGTTTTAATAGAGGAGGATACGAGCAGTACTTC
TRBV9	TRBD1	.	TRBJ1-1	CASSAGPGQGHSMNTEAFF	TGTGCCAGCAGCGCCGGACCGGGACAGGGTCATTCAATGAACACTGAAGCTTTCTTT
TRBV2	TRBD2	.	TRBJ2-5	CASSPPRGQGLRTQYF	TGTGCCAGCAGCCCTCCGAGGGGCCAGGGACTAAGGACCCAGTACTTC
TRBV28	.	once	TRBJ1-2	CASSWDVYGYTF	TGTGCCAGCAGTTGGGACGTCTATGGCTACACCTTC
TRBV2	.	.	TRBJ1-6	CASSGGPPNSPLHF	TGTGCCAGCAGTGGGGGTCCACCAAATTCACCCCTCCACTTT
TRBV7-7	.	.	TRBJ2-3	CASSRTFSYTDTQYF	TGTGCTAGCAGTCGGACTTTCTCCTACACAGATACGCAGTATTTT
TRBV9	TRBD1	once	TRBJ1-1	CASSVTGVNTEAFF	TGTGCCAGCAGCGTGACAGGGGTGAACACTGAAGCTTTCTTT
TRBV5-1	TRBD1	few	TRBJ2-7	CASSFGTGGNYEQYF	TGCGCCAGCAGCTTTGGGACAGGGGGTAACTACGAGCAGTACTTC
TRBV7-8	TRBD1	.	TRBJ1-6	CASSLRQGPSPLHF	TGTGCCAGCAGCTTACGACAGGGTCCCTCACCCCTCCACTTT
TRBV4-1	TRBD1	.	TRBJ2-7	CASSHYLTLLGTGLSYEQYF	TGCGCCAGCAGCCACTACTTAACTCTTTTGGGGACAGGGCTCTCCTACGAGCAGTACTTC
TRBV5-1	TRBD1	.	TRBJ2-7	CASSPGTGSYEQYF	TGCGCCAGCAGCCCCGGGACAGGCTCCTACGAGCAGTACTTC
TRBV4-1	.	few	TRBJ1-1	CASSPRQMNTEAFF	TGCGCCAGCAGCCCTCGACAGATGAACACTGAAGCTTTCTTT